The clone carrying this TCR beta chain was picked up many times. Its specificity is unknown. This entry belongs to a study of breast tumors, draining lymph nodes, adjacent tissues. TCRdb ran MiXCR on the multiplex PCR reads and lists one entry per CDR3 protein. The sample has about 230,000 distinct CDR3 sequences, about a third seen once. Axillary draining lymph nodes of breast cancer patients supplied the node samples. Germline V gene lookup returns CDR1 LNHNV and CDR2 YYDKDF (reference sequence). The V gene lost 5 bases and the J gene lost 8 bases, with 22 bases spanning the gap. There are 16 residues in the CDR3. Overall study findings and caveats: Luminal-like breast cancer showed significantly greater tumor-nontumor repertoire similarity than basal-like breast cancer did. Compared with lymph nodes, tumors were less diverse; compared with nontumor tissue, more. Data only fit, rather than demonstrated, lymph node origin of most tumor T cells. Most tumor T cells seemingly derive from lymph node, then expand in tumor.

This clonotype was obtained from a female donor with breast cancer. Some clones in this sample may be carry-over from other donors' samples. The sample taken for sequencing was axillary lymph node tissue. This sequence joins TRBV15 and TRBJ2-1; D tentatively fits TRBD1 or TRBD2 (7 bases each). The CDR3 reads CATSSRRGRGSDEQFF. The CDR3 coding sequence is TGTGCCACCAGCTCCCGGAGGGGGCGGGGGAGTGATGAGCAGTTCTTC.